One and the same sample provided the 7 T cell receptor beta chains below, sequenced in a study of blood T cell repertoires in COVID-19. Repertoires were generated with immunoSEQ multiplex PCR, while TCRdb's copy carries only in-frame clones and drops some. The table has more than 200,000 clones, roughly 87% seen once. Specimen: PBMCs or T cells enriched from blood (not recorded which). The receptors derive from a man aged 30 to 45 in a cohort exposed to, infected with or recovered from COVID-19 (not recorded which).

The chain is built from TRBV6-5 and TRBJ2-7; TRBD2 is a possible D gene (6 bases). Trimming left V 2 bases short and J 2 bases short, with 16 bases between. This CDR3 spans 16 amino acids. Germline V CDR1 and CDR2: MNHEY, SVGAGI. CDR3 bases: TGTGCCAGCAGTTACCGTCCCCAGCGGGTCCCCTACGAGCAGTACTTC. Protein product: CASSYRPQRVPYEQYF.

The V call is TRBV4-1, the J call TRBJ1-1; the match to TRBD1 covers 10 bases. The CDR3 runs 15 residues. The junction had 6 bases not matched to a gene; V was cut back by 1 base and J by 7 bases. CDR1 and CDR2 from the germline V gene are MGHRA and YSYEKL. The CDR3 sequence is CASSQVGQGYHEAFF. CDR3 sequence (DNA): TGCGCCAGCAGCCAAGTGGGACAGGGGTACCATGAAGCTTTCTTT.

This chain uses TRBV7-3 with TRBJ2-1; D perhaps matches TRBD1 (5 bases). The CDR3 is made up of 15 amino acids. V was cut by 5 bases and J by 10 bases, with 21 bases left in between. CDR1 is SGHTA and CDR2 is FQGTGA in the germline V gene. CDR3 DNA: TGTGCCAGCAGCCCCGAAGGGGTGAAGGGCCAAGAGCAGTTCTTC. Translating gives CASSPEGVKGQEQFF.

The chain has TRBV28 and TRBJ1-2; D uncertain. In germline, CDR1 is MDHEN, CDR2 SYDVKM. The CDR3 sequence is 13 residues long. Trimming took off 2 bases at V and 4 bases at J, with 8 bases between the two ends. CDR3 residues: CASSLQTGYGYTF. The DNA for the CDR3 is TGTGCCAGCAGTTTACAAACTGGCTATGGCTACACCTTC.

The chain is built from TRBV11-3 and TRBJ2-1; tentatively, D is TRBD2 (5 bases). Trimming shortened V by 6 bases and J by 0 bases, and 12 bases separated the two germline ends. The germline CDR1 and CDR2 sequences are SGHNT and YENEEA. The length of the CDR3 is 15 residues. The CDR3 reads CASSTGESSYNEQFF. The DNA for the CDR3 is TGTGCCAGCAGTACCGGGGAGAGCTCCTACAATGAGCAGTTCTTC.

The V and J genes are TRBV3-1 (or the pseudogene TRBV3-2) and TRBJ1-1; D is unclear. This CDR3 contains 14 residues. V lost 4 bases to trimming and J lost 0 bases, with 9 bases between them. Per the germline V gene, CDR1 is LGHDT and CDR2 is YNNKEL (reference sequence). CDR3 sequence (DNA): TGTGCCAGCAGCCGTTCCAGAATGAACACTGAAGCTTTCTTT. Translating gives CASSRSRMNTEAFF.

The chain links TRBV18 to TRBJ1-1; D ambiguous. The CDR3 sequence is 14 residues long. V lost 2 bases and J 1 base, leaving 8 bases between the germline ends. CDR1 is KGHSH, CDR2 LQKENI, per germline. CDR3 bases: TGTGCCAGCTCACCATCTGGCAAGAACACTGAAGCTTTCTTT. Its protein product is CASSPSGKNTEAFF. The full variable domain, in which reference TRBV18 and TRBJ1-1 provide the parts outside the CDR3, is NAGVMQNPRHLVRRRGQEARLRCSPMKGHSHVYWYRQLPEEGLKFMVYLQKENIIDESGMPKERFSAEFPKEGPSILRIQQVVRGDSAAYFCASSPSGKNTEAFFGQGTRLTVV.